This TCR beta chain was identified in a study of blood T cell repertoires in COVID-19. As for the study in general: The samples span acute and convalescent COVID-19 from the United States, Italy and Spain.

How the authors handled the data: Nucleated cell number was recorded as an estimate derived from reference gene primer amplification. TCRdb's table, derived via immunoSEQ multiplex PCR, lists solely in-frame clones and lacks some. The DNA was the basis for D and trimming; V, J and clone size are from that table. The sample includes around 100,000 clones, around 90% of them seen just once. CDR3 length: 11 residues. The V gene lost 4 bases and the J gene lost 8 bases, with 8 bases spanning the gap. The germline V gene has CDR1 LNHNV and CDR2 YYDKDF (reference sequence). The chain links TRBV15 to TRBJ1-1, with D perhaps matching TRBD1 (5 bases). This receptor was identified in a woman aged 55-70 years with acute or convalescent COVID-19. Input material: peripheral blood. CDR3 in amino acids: CATSIRTEAFF. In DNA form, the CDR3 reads TGTGCCACCAGCATAAGGACAGAAGCTTTCTTT.